Shown below are 5 T cell receptor beta chains from a single sample sequenced in a study of cytomegalovirus exposure and HLA in healthy donors. The PCR contained 60 Vbeta and 13 Jbeta primers. Assay: immunoSEQ multiplex PCR; the TCRdb copy retains only in-frame clones and omits some. The top ten clones hold approximately 3.7% of a sample with 90,000 to 120,000 clones, around 80% of them seen once. Sequencing was performed on PBMCs. These receptors were taken from a female donor in good health and CMV-seropositive.

This chain links TRBV6-5 with TRBJ1-1, with no clear D. Trimming took 5 bases from V and 4 from J, leaving 11 bases between them. Germline CDR1 MNHEY, CDR2 SVGAGI. The CDR3 contains 13 residues. The CDR3 protein is CASSEWRFTEAFF. The CDR3 DNA is TGTGCCAGCAGTGAGTGGAGGTTCACTGAAGCTTTCTTT.

The J gene is TRBJ1-1, the V gene TRBV18; TRBD1 matches at 7 bases. The germline CDR1 and CDR2 sequences are KGHSH and LQKENI. J lost 0 bases, V lost 3 bases, and 7 bases had no gene match. The length of the CDR3 is 16 residues. The CDR3 DNA is TGTGCCAGCTCACCCCAGGGCGGGACAGTGAACACTGAAGCTTTCTTT. Its translation is CASSPQGGTVNTEAFF.

This sequence joins TRBV19 and TRBJ2-3; 9 bases are a match to TRBD2. V was clipped by 1 base and J by 5 bases; unmatched bases: 4. The V gene's germline CDR1 is LNHDA and CDR2 SQIVND (reference sequence). The CDR3 is made up of 15 amino acids. This chain's CDR3 is CASSIGGGGQDTQYF. In DNA form, the CDR3 reads TGTGCCAGTAGTATAGGCGGGGGGGGTCAAGATACGCAGTATTTT.

The gene calls are TRBV5-4 and TRBJ2-2; 7 nucleotides align to TRBD2. This CDR3 spans 15 amino acids. Trimming removed 0 bases from V and 6 bases from J; junction bases left unmatched: 5. CDR1 is SGHNT, CDR2 YYREEE, per germline (reference sequence). This CDR3 reads CASSLGGAGAGELFF. The DNA for the CDR3 is TGTGCCAGCAGCTTGGGCGGGGCGGGGGCCGGGGAGCTGTTTTTT.

This rearrangement joins TRBV7-9 to TRBJ2-7; TRBD2 might be the D (6 bases). The CDR3 covers 14 residues. V lost 6 bases and J lost 4, with 16 bases in between. The germline V gene encodes CDR1 SEHNR and CDR2 FQNEAQ (reference sequence). The CDR3 region is CASRSSGRGYEQYF. CDR3 DNA sequence: TGTGCCAGCAGATCGAGCGGACGGGGGTACGAGCAGTACTTC. The full variable domain, rest sourced from reference TRBV7-9 and TRBJ2-7, is DTGVSQNPRHKITKRGQNVTFRCDPISEHNRLYWYRQTLGQGPEFLTYFQNEAQLEKSRLLSDRFSAERPKGSFSTLEIQRTEQGDSAMYLCASRSSGRGYEQYFGPGTRLTVT.